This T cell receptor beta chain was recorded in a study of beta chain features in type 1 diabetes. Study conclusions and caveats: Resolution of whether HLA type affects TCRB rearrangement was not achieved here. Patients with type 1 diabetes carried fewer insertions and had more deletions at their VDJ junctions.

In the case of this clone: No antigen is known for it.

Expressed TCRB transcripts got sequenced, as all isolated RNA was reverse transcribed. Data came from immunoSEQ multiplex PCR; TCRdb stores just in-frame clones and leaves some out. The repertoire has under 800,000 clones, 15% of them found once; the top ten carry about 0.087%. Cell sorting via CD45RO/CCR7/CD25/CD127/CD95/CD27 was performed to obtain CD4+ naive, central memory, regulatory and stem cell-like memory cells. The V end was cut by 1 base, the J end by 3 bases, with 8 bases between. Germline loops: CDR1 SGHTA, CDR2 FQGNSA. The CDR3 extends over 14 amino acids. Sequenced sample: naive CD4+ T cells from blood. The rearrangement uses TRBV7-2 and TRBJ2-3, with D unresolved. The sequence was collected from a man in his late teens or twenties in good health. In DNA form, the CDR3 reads TGTGCCAGCAGCTTAGGAATAGCAACAGATACGCAGTATTTT. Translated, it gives CASSLGIATDTQYF.